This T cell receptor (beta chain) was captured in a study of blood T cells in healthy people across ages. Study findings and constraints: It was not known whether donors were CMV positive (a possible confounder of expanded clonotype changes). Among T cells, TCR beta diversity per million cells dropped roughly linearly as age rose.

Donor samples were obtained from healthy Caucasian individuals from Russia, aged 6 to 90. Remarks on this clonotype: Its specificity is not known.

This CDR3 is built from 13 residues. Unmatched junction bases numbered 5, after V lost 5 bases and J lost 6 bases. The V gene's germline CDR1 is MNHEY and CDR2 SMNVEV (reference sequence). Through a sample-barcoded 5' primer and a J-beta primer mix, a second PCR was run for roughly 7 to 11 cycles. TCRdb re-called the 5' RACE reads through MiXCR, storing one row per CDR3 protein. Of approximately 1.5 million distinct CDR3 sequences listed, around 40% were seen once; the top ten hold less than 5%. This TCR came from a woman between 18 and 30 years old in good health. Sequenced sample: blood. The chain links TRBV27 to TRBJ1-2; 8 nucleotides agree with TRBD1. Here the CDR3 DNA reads TGTGCCAGCAGTCAGACAGGGGATCATGGCTACACCTTC. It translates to CASSQTGDHGYTF.